The source of this TCR beta chain is a study of blood T cell repertoires in COVID-19. At the level of the study: Sites across the United States, Italy and Spain contributed samples from acute and convalescent COVID-19. Sample material is recorded as cDNA or gDNA derived from T cells, B-cell-depleted T cells, or PBMCs.

In the authors' workflow: Estimated nucleated cell counts came from reference gene primer amplification. The assay was immunoSEQ multiplex PCR, and TCRdb's table has in-frame clones only and misses some. The V and J calls and clone size are taken from that table; D and trimming were inferred from the DNA. The table shows hundreds of thousands of clones, with around 90% occurring only once. The CDR3 has 16 amino acids. Deletions cut 2 bases from V and 7 bases from J, with 18 bases between. Germline V gene lookup returns CDR1 SGHTA and CDR2 FQGNSA. This chain uses TRBV7-2 with TRBJ2-1; D is unresolved. The sequenced sample was peripheral blood. The receptor was derived from a man between 65 and 85 years old with acute or convalescent COVID-19. The CDR3 reads CASSLMVGRSQNEQFF. CDR3 nucleotide sequence: TGTGCCAGCAGCTTAATGGTTGGCAGGTCCCAAAATGAGCAGTTCTTC.